One sample yielded the 23 T cell receptor beta chains listed below, sequenced in a study of T cells in localized non-small cell lung cancer. Using immunoSEQ multiplex PCR, the repertoire was profiled, and TCRdb retains in-frame clones only, with some absent. This sample has 55,000 to 75,000 clones, with approximately 87% found just once. The sequencing used peripheral blood, collected before any cancer treatment. These receptors were taken from an older male donor with stage III squamous cell lung carcinoma.

The CDR3 DNA sequence: TGTGCCAGCAGCTTGGAGGGCAGGCTGGGCGAGCAGTACGTC. Encoded protein: CASSLEGRLGEQYV. This sequence joins TRBV5-6 and TRBJ2-7; D uncertain. V lost 0 bases to trimming and J lost 6 bases, with 13 bases between them. The germline gives CDR1 SGHDT, CDR2 YYEEEE. The CDR3 consists of 14 residues.

V is TRBV9 and J is TRBJ2-3, with a weak D call TRBD1 (8 bases). The CDR3 loop spans 17 amino acids. Trimming took 0 bases from V and 2 from J, leaving 16 bases between them. Looked up from germline, CDR1 is SGDLS and CDR2 is YYNGEE. CDR3 nucleotide sequence: TGTGCCAGCAGCGTAGGACAGGGGAGGGAATACACAGATACGCAGTATTTT. Translating it yields CASSVGQGREYTDTQYF.

The rearrangement uses TRBV7-9 and TRBJ1-1; no firm D call. CDR1 is SEHNR, CDR2 FQNEAQ, per germline (reference sequence). The CDR3 has 14 residues. The V end lost 1 base, the J end lost 0 bases, and 6 bases lay between the germline ends. This CDR3 is CASSLGAMNTEAFF. The CDR3 nucleotides read TGTGCCAGCAGCTTAGGGGCAATGAACACTGAAGCTTTCTTT.

The chain employs TRBV5-1 and TRBJ1-2, with a weak D call TRBD1 (5 bases). The CDR3 covers 13 residues. V dropped 0 bases and J dropped 14 bases, with 17 bases sitting between them. In germline, CDR1 is SGHRS, CDR2 YFSETQ. The CDR3 spells CASSLEGRERSTF. CDR3 in DNA: TGCGCCAGCAGCTTGGAGGGCAGGGAAAGGAGTACCTTC.

The chain combines TRBV19 with TRBJ1-2, with a tentative D call TRBD1 (5 bases). Looked up from germline, CDR1 is LNHDA and CDR2 is SQIVND (reference sequence). The CDR3 extends over 14 amino acids. The V gene lost 7 bases and the J gene lost 4 bases, with 16 bases spanning the gap. The CDR3, as DNA: TGTGCCAGTAACGGGGACCGCAGGGTCTATGGCTACACCTTC. The encoded protein is CASNGDRRVYGYTF.

V gene TRBV11-2 combines with J gene TRBJ2-7; the match to TRBD1 covers 7 bases. The V gene end was trimmed by 5 bases and the J gene end by 3 bases; junction bases not matched to a gene: 10. Germline lookup yields CDR1 SGHAT and CDR2 FQNNGV. The CDR3 length is 15 residues. CDR3 bases: TGTGCCAGCAGCCGGGACAGTGGGGGTATCTACGAGCAGTACGTC. It is translated as CASSRDSGGIYEQYV.

The genes are TRBV28 and TRBJ2-1; D not certain. The CDR3 contains 12 residues. CDR1 and CDR2 (germline): MDHEN, SYDVKM. Trimming pared 7 bases from V and 4 bases from J, leaving 8 bases between. The CDR3 DNA follows: TGTGCCAGCAACGGCGAATACAATGAGCAGTTCTTC. It translates to CASNGEYNEQFF.

The CDR3 nucleotides read TGTGCCAGCAGCTTATTTGATGAGCAGTTCTTC. It is translated as CASSLFDEQFF. The rearrangement links TRBV7-2 to TRBJ2-1; D gene unclear. V lost 2 bases to trimming and J lost 8 bases, with 4 bases between them. The CDR3 spans 11 residues. Germline V CDR1 and CDR2: SGHTA, FQGNSA.

The chain recombines TRBV6-5 with TRBJ1-1; D unresolved. This CDR3 contains 13 residues. V was pared by 7 bases and J by 5 bases, with 14 bases between. Germline V gives CDR1 MNHEY, CDR2 SVGAGI. As DNA, the CDR3 is TGTGCCAGCAATCCCTTTCCCGGAACTGAAGCTTTCTTT. It translates to CASNPFPGTEAFF.

This clone was picked up one time. This chain connects TRBV28 to TRBJ2-3; D unclear. Trimming pared 6 bases from V and 6 bases from J, leaving 4 bases between. This CDR3 region has 10 residues. Looked up from germline, CDR1 is MDHEN and CDR2 is SYDVKM. CDR3 DNA: TGTGCCAGCAGCAGGGATACGCAGTATTTT. It translates to CASSRDTQYF.

This chain links TRBV21-1 with TRBJ2-7; the DNA was not used to check the table's D call, TRBD1. TRBV21-1 is a documented pseudogene. The CDR3 runs 13 residues. The CDR3 DNA reads as TGTGCCAGCAGCAACCGGGACAACTACGAGCAGTACTTC. This gives the protein CASSNRDNYEQYF.

The chain has TRBV6-1 and TRBJ1-1; TRBD1 is a possible D gene (5 bases). Per germline, CDR1 MNHNS and CDR2 SASEGT. This CDR3 is built from 15 residues. The ends were cut back, 2 bases at V and 1 base at J, with 11 bases in the middle. CDR3 region: CASSENPGANTEAFF. Written as DNA, the CDR3 is TGTGCCAGCAGTGAAAACCCCGGGGCGAACACTGAAGCTTTCTTT.

This sequence joins TRBV11-2 and TRBJ2-2, with D perhaps TRBD1 (6 bases). V was cut by 0 bases and J by 1 base, with 12 bases left in between. The CDR3 has 17 amino acids. The germline gives CDR1 SGHAT, CDR2 FQNNGV. The CDR3 nucleotides are TGTGCCAGCAGCTTAGAGGTAACAGGGAGGAACACCGGGGAGCTGTTTTTT. This gives the protein CASSLEVTGRNTGELFF.

The rearrangement uses TRBV2 and TRBJ1-1, with a tentative D call TRBD1 (6 bases). The CDR3 consists of 14 residues. V lost 5 bases and J 5 bases, leaving 15 bases between the germline ends. CDR1 is SNHLY and CDR2 is FYNNEI in the germline V gene. The CDR3 protein is CASSSWGGRTEAFF. As DNA, the CDR3 is TGTGCCAGCAGTTCCTGGGGGGGCAGGACTGAAGCTTTCTTT.

The rearrangement links TRBV30 to TRBJ2-1, with D perhaps given as TRBD1 or TRBD2 (6 bases each). The V gene lost 5 bases and the J gene lost 8 bases, with 28 bases spanning the gap. The CDR3 has 17 amino acids. Germline V gene sequence: CDR1 GTSNPN, CDR2 SVGIG (reference sequence). For the CDR3, the DNA is TGTGCCTGGCGGCACAAACTCCCTACCCGGGGGCTTTATGAGCAGTTCTTC. Translation gives CAWRHKLPTRGLYEQFF.

The gene calls are TRBV5-4 and TRBJ1-1; D is unclear. V was cut by 4 bases and J by 1 base, with 14 bases left in between. CDR1 is SGHNT, CDR2 YYREEE, per germline (reference sequence). This CDR3 region has 15 residues. The CDR3 DNA sequence: TGTGCCAGCAGCAGTGGGCCGAGTGCGAACACTGAAGCTTTCTTT. Translated, it gives CASSSGPSANTEAFF. Variable domain in full (rest from reference TRBV5-4 and TRBJ1-1): ETGVTQSPTHLIKTRGQQVTLRCSSQSGHNTVSWYQQALGQGPQFIFQYYREEENGRGNFPPRFSGLQFPNYSSELNVNALELDDSALYLCASSSGPSANTEAFFGQGTRLTVV.

V and J are TRBV28 and TRBJ2-3, with 13 bases identical to TRBD2. The CDR3 is 17 residues long. Trimming at V came to 5 bases and at J to 0 bases, leaving 5 bases not matched to a gene. Looked up from germline, CDR1 is MDHEN and CDR2 is SYDVKM. The CDR3 here is CASSRLAGGPSTDTQYF. CDR3 bases: TGTGCCAGCAGTAGACTAGCGGGGGGCCCGAGCACAGATACGCAGTATTTT.

The chain is built from TRBV29-1 and TRBJ1-1, with 8 bases identical to TRBD1. J was trimmed by 6 bases and V by 6 bases; bases with no gene match: 12. In germline, CDR1 is SQVTM, CDR2 ANQGSEA. This CDR3 contains 14 residues. DNA of the CDR3: TGCAGCGTCCGACCCAGGGGGCAGATCGCTGAAGCTTTCTTT. The encoded protein is CSVRPRGQIAEAFF.

V usage is TRBV4-1 and J usage is TRBJ1-4; D gene unclear. Germline V gene lookup returns CDR1 MGHRA and CDR2 YSYEKL. The germline V and J ends were trimmed by 0 bases and 4 bases, with 9 bases remaining between them. This CDR3 contains 15 residues. The DNA of the CDR3 is TGCGCCAGCAGCCAAGATGGCGGCAGTAATGAAAAACTGTTTTTT. It is translated as CASSQDGGSNEKLFF.

This chain joins TRBV2 and TRBJ2-5, with D perhaps assigned TRBD1 or TRBD2 (6 bases each). There are 15 residues in the CDR3. Trimming cost V 6 bases and J 4 bases, with 18 bases left between them. The V gene's germline CDR1 is SNHLY and CDR2 FYNNEI. CDR3 region: CASRRAVGGPETQYF. CDR3 bases: TGTGCCAGCAGGAGGGCGGTTGGGGGGCCAGAGACCCAGTACTTC.

The chain joins TRBV30 to TRBJ1-6; tentatively, D is TRBD1 (5 bases). The CDR3 is made up of 14 amino acids. Trimming removed 2 bases from V and 8 bases from J, with 13 bases in between. In germline, CDR1 is GTSNPN, CDR2 SVGIG (reference sequence). CDR3 sequence (DNA): TGTGCCTGGAGTTTGGGGGGAGGGGATTCACCCCTCCACTTT. This sequence encodes CAWSLGGGDSPLHF.

The V and J genes are TRBV10-3 and TRBJ2-3, with 7 bases that match TRBD1. Losses at the gene ends were 7 bases for V and 3 bases for J; bases not matched to a gene: 10. The CDR3 runs 15 residues. Germline CDR1 reads ENHRY; CDR2 reads SYGVKD. CDR3 nucleotides: TGTGCCATCAAAGGACAGGTTGGGGAGACAGATACGCAGTATTTT. It encodes CAIKGQVGETDTQYF.

The chain has TRBV7-3 and TRBJ1-3, with 7 nucleotides matching TRBD1. The CDR3 covers 15 residues. CDR1 and CDR2 (germline): SGHTA, FQGTGA. Germline trimming cut 4 bases from V and 1 base from J; bases unmatched to any gene: 4. The CDR3 DNA sequence: TGTGCCAGCAGCTCCTACAGGGGATCTGGAAACACCATATATTTT. This encodes CASSSYRGSGNTIYF.